This entry features one TCR beta chain sequence. Its target antigen remains unknown. No base qualities exist here, and no much larger clone lies one base off it. The data were obtained in a study of blood T cell repertoires in COVID-19 (TCRdb year 2020). Regarding the research as a whole: Samples covering the acute and convalescent phases of COVID-19 were provided by collaborators in the United States, Italy and Spain. The prospective study material was composed of cDNA or gDNA derived from T cells, B-cell-depleted T cells, or PBMCs. Subjects who had been exposed to COVID-19, were actively infected with it, or had recovered from it provided the deeply sampled blood TCRbeta repertoires that made up the dataset. The repertoires were released in a freely available public database meant as a resource for research on the immune response to SARS-CoV-2. Samples came from the ongoing ImmuneRACE study (first 160 participants) plus 1,254 subjects from 6 global collaborators. A de-identified subject ID, COVID-19 status, age in years and sex were almost always included in the sample metadata. Where available, HLA class I and class II types were obtained from metadata supplied by the sample provider rather than from assay-based typing. The study at large found these results: Clinical and demographic metadata were provided uncurated, with the amount varying by source and participant.

TCRbeta CDR3 regions were amplified from genomic DNA using the immunoSEQ Assay, a bias-controlled multiplex PCR. On the authors' methods: Nucleated cell counts per sample were estimated from amplification of reference gene primers within the assay. To quantify the absolute abundance of each unique TCRbeta CDR3 rearrangement, sequence reads were collapsed and filtered. Productive Simpson clonality was computed per sample as the square root of Simpson's diversity index over productive rearrangements. TCRdb obtained this table from immuneACCESS and retained in-frame rearrangements with V and J assigned. These tables miss some clones; where compared with another copy, unresolved V genes account for less than half of the shortfall, and the remainder is unexplained. The DNA gave D and trimming, while V, J and clone size come from that table. The sample table lists more than 120,000 clones, about four fifths of them with a count of one. The ten largest account for roughly 4.8% of the sample.

As encoded in the germline V gene, CDR1 is LGHNA while CDR2 is YNFKEQ. The CDR3 measures 17 amino acids from cysteine to phenylalanine. This entry keeps only the CDR3 DNA: 51 bases, framed from base 1. V is pruned by 6 bases and J by 4 bases, leaving 11 bases of the junction without a gene match. Collaborating institutions collected whole blood in K2EDTA tubes following their own protocols. Collaborator samples were shipped for TCRbeta analysis as frozen whole blood, isolated PBMCs, or DNA extracted from either sample type. This sequence originates from a human donor in a cohort sampled during active COVID-19. The sample comprised peripheral blood. The chain is made from TRBV4-2 and TRBJ2-3; a stretch of 12 junction bases matches TRBD2. CDR3 reads: CASRISVASGGADTQYF. The sequenced DNA: TGTGCCAGCAGGATTTCGGTGGCTAGCGGGGGGGCAGATACGCAGTATTTT.